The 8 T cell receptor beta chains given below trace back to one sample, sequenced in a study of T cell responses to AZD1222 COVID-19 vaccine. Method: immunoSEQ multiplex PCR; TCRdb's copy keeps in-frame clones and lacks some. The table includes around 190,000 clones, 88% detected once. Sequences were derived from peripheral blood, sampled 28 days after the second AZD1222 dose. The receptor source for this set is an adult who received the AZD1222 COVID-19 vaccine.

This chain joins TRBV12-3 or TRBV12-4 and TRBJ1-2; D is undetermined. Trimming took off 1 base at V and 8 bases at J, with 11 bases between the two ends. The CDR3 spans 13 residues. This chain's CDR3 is CASSLGGSLGYTF. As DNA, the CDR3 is TGTGCCAGCAGTTTAGGGGGTAGCCTCGGCTACACCTTC.

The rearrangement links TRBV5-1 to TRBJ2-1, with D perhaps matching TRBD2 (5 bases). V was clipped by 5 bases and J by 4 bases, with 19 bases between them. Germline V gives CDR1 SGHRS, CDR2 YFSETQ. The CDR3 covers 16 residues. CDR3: CASSSSGVQIYNEQFF. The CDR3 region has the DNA TGCGCCAGCAGTTCCTCCGGGGTCCAGATATACAATGAGCAGTTCTTC.

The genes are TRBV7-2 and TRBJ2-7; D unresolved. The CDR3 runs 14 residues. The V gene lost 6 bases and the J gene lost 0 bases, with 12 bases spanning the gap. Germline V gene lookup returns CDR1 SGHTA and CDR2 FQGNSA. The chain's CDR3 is CASRSRLSSYEQYF. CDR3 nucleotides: TGTGCCAGCAGGTCGAGACTGAGCTCCTACGAGCAGTACTTC.

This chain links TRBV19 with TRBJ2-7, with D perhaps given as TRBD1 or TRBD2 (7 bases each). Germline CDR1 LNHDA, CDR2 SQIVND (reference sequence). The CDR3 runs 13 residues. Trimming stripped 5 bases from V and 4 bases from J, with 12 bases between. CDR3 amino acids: CASSAQGGYEQYF. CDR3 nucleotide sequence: TGTGCCAGTAGTGCTCAGGGGGGGTACGAGCAGTACTTC. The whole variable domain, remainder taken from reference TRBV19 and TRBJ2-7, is DGGITQSPKYLFRKEGQNVTLSCEQNLNHDAMYWYRQDPGQGLRLIYYSQIVNDFQKGDIAEGYSVSREKKESFPLTVTSAQKNPTAFYLCASSAQGGYEQYFGPGTRLTVT.

CDR3 nucleotide sequence: TGTGCCAGCAGTTACCGGGGCCGCGAGGGAAACACCATATATTTT. Its protein product is CASSYRGREGNTIYF. The rearrangement uses TRBV6-5 and TRBJ1-3; the D gene is possibly TRBD1 (5 bases). This CDR3 is 15 amino acids long. Trimming removed 2 bases at V and 4 bases at J, with 12 bases between. Germline V lookup: CDR1 MNHEY, CDR2 SVGAGI.

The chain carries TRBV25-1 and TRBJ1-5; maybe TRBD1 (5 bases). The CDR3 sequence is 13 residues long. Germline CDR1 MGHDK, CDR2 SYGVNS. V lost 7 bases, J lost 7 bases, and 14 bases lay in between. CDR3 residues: CASTGGGNQPQHF. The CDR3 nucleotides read TGTGCCAGCACCGGGGGGGGAAACCAGCCCCAGCATTTT.

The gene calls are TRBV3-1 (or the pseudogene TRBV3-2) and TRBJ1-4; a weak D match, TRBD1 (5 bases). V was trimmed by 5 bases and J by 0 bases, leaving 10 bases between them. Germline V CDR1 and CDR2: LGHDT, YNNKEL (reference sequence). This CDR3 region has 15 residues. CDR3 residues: CASSWQGTTNEKLFF. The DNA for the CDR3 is TGTGCCAGCAGCTGGCAGGGAACAACTAATGAAAAACTGTTTTTT.

DNA for the CDR3: TGTGCCAGCAGTTTAGGAGGAGGGAATCAGCCCCAGCATTTT. Its protein is CASSLGGGNQPQHF. This sequence joins TRBV28 and TRBJ1-5; D remains ambiguous. This CDR3 contains 14 residues. V lost 2 bases and J 4 bases, leaving 9 bases between the germline ends. Germline CDR1 MDHEN, CDR2 SYDVKM.